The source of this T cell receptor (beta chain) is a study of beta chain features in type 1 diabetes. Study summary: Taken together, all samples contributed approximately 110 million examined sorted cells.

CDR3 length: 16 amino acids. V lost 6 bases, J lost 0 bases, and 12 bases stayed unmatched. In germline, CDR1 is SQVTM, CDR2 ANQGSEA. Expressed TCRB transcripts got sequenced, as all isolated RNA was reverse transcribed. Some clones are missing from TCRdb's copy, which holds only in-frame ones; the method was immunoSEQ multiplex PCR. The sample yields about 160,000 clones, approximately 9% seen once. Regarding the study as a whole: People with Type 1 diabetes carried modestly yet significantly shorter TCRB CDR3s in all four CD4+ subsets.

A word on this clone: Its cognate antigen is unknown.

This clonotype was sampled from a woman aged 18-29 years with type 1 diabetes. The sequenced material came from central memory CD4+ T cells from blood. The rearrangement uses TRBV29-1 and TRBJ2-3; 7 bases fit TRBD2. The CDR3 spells CSVGGSVASSTDTQYF. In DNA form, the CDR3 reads TGCAGCGTGGGGGGGAGCGTCGCGAGTAGCACAGATACGCAGTATTTT.